These 27 T cell receptor beta chains were sequenced from one sample in a study of T cells in Graves' hyperthyroidism and ophthalmopathy. Amplification targeted TCR beta CDR3 regions from RNA transcripts. A set of HTBI primers served as the primers for a first-round RT-PCR of the TCR CDR3. In TCRdb, the multiplex PCR reads were re-called with MiXCR into one record per CDR3 protein. The table has about half a million distinct CDR3 sequences, 20% seen once; the top ten hold about 30%. Sequencing input: blood. These receptors all stem from a man between 18 and 29 years old with Graves' hyperthyroidism.

This chain links TRBV29-1 with TRBJ1-2; D not certain. The CDR3 runs to 14 residues. CDR1 is SQVTM, CDR2 ANQGSEA, per germline. V lost 3 bases, J lost 6 bases, and 17 bases lay in between. CDR3 residues: CSVDLDGASHGYTF. CDR3 bases: TGCAGCGTTGACCTGGACGGCGCCAGCCATGGCTACACCTTC.

This clonotype occurred many times. The J gene is TRBJ2-4, the V gene TRBV28; possible D gene TRBD2, 5 bases. Germline V gene lookup returns CDR1 MDHEN and CDR2 SYDVKM. There are 14 residues in the CDR3. Trimming removed 10 bases from V and 0 bases from J, with 13 bases in between. The chain's CDR3 is CATRRTLAKNIQYF. For the CDR3, the DNA is TGTGCCACCCGGAGGACTTTAGCCAAAAACATTCAGTACTTC.

This clonotype was observed a handful of times. The chain carries TRBV2 and TRBJ1-3; tentative D call: TRBD1 (6 bases). The V gene lost 8 bases and the J gene lost 0 bases, with 23 bases spanning the gap. Germline values: CDR1 SNHLY, CDR2 FYNNEI. CDR3 length: 18 amino acids. The chain's CDR3 is CASSPSTRGGISGNTIYF. The CDR3 DNA reads as TGTGCCAGCTCACCGTCAACTAGGGGGGGAATCTCTGGAAACACCATATATTTT.

This clonotype was counted many times. This chain joins TRBV20-1 and TRBJ1-5; D ambiguous. In germline, CDR1 is DFQATT, CDR2 SNEGSKA (reference sequence). The length of the CDR3 is 15 residues. V lost 2 bases, J lost 2 bases, and 13 bases lay in between. CDR3 bases: TGCAGTGCTAGACCTTTGGGCGGACGCAATCAGCCCCAGCATTTT. This translates into CSARPLGGRNQPQHF.

At least ten counts were recorded for this clonotype. The rearrangement links TRBV6-1 to TRBJ1-1, with a weak D call TRBD1 (6 bases). The CDR3 sequence is 12 residues long. Trimming cost V 8 bases and J 6 bases, with 13 bases left between them. Looked up from germline, CDR1 is MNHNS and CDR2 is SASEGT. The CDR3 loop is CASYRESAEAFF. For the CDR3, the DNA is TGTGCCAGCTACAGGGAATCAGCTGAAGCTTTCTTT.

This clonotype has more than one count but fewer than ten. Germline and junction disagree at one end, which may indicate a read error. CDR3 loop: CSSNPTFNYGYTF. In nucleotides, the CDR3 is TGTTCCAGCAACCCGACTTTTAACTATGGCTACACCTTC. This chain joins TRBV7-2 and TRBJ1-2; D call uncertain. CDR3 length: 13 residues. CDR1 and CDR2 (germline): SGHTA, FQGNSA.

V and J are TRBV5-1 and TRBJ1-1; D perhaps matches TRBD1 (5 bases). This CDR3 spans 14 amino acids. Trimming cost V 2 bases and J 7 bases, with 15 bases left between them. Germline V gene data show CDR1 as SGHRS and CDR2 as YFSETQ. The CDR3 spells CASSFTGLEGEAFF. CDR3 nucleotide sequence: TGCGCCAGCAGCTTTACAGGCCTCGAGGGTGAAGCTTTCTTT.

This clonotype was found a few times. A much larger clonotype is one base distant, so this may be a read error. CDR3 residues: CASSEGDSNQPQHF. The CDR3 DNA reads as TGTGCCAGCAGCGAGGGGGATAGCAATCAGCCCCAGCATTTT. V gene TRBV9 combines with J gene TRBJ1-5; D is possibly TRBD1 (6 bases). V lost 3 bases to trimming and J lost 0 bases, with 7 bases between them. The CDR3 is 14 residues long. Germline V gene data show CDR1 as SGDLS and CDR2 as YYNGEE.

As for this clonotype: The junction does not match germline at one end; this may be a read error. The rearrangement joins TRBV2 to TRBJ2-7; D is uncertain. CDR3 length: 14 residues. Germline values: CDR1 SNHLY, CDR2 FYNNEI. The CDR3 nucleotides read TGTGCCAGCAGTGAAAGGCTCCGCTCCTACGATCAGTACTTC. Its translation: CASSERLRSYDQYF.

This clonotype showed up many times. This sequence joins TRBV20-1 and TRBJ1-2; possibly TRBD1 for D (5 bases). The germline gives CDR1 DFQATT, CDR2 SNEGSKA (reference sequence). Trimming cost V 1 base and J 2 bases, with 11 bases left between them. The CDR3 is 14 residues long. The CDR3 coding sequence is TGCAGTGCTAGAGTGGGGGGTTCAAACTATGGCTACACCTTC. This encodes CSARVGGSNYGYTF.

This clonotype was found a few times. This chain uses TRBV6-2 or TRBV6-3 with TRBJ1-1; D is undetermined. The V end was cut by 7 bases, the J end by 1 base, with 16 bases between. The V gene's germline CDR1 is MNHEY and CDR2 SVGEGT. The CDR3 has 15 amino acids. CDR3 nucleotides: TGTGCCAGCATCCCTTCCCGGGCAGGGAACACTGAAGCTTTCTTT. It is translated as CASIPSRAGNTEAFF.

This clonotype was detected only a few times. A much larger clone is a single base away; this may be a read error. This rearrangement joins TRBV4-1 to TRBJ1-1; TRBD1 is a possible D gene (5 bases). The germline V gene has CDR1 MGHRA and CDR2 YSYEKL. The CDR3 has 14 residues. The CDR3, as DNA: TGCGCCAGCAGCCCCCTCGGGGCGGTCACTGAAGCTTGCTTT. Encoded protein: CASSPLGAVTEACF.

This clonotype appeared a few times. This chain uses TRBV19 with TRBJ2-7; D possibly matches TRBD1 or TRBD2 (5 bases each). Germline assignment: CDR1 LNHDA and CDR2 SQIVND (reference sequence). V was clipped by 6 bases and J by 3 bases, with 12 bases between them. The CDR3 consists of 13 residues. Here the CDR3 reads CASSSGRHYEQYF. DNA of the CDR3: TGTGCCAGTAGCTCGGGACGACACTACGAGCAGTACTTC.

The CDR3 here is CASRRTGVSTEAFF. The CDR3, as DNA: TGTGCCAGCAGACGCACAGGGGTGAGCACTGAAGCTTTCTTT. This chain joins TRBV9 and TRBJ1-1; 7 nucleotides align to TRBD1. Unmatched junction bases numbered 8, after V lost 5 bases and J lost 4 bases. CDR1 is SGDLS, CDR2 YYNGEE, per germline. The CDR3 is 14 amino acids. The variable domain in full, completed from reference TRBV9 and TRBJ1-1, reads DSGVTQTPKHLITATGQRVTLRCSPRSGDLSVYWYQQSLDQGLQFLIQYYNGEERAKGNILERFSAQQFPDLHSELNLSSLELGDSALYFCASRRTGVSTEAFFGQGTRLTVV.

The V gene is TRBV6-1, the J gene TRBJ1-3; 7 nucleotides line up with TRBD1. The CDR3 spans 16 residues. The V gene end was trimmed by 5 bases and the J gene end by 0 bases; junction bases not matched to a gene: 7. Germline V gene lookup returns CDR1 MNHNS and CDR2 SASEGT. Written as DNA, the CDR3 is TGTGCCAGCAGTAGAGACAGGGCGAGCTCTGGAAACACCATATATTTT. Its protein product is CASSRDRASSGNTIYF.

This clonotype was seen ten or more times. The J gene is TRBJ1-5, the V gene TRBV6-1; D not certain. The CDR3 totals 14 residues. Germline V gives CDR1 MNHNS, CDR2 SASEGT. Trimming left V 5 bases short and J 2 bases short, with 10 bases between. The CDR3 coding sequence is TGTGCCAGCAGTCGCGTCTCTGGCAATCAGCCCCAGCATTTT. Translating gives CASSRVSGNQPQHF.

This clonotype was found many times. The rearrangement links TRBV2 to TRBJ2-7; TRBD1 is a possible D gene (5 bases). V was cut by 9 bases and J by 2 bases, with 14 bases left in between. The length of the CDR3 is 13 residues. Germline CDR1 is SNHLY and CDR2 is FYNNEI. CDR3 residues: CASEQGWTYEQYF. The CDR3 region has the DNA TGTGCCAGTGAGCAGGGCTGGACCTACGAGCAGTACTTC.

In this sample, this clonotype turned up many times. This chain joins TRBV12-3 or TRBV12-4 and TRBJ1-2; 8 nucleotides line up with TRBD1. Trimming at V came to 0 bases and at J to 4 bases, leaving 4 bases not matched to a gene. The CDR3 extends over 15 amino acids. For the CDR3, the DNA is TGTGCCAGCAGTTTAGCGTGGCAGGGGGCCTATGGCTACACCTTC. Its protein product is CASSLAWQGAYGYTF.

Many counts were recorded for this clonotype. V is TRBV6-4 and J is TRBJ1-1; the D gene is possibly TRBD1 (5 bases). V lost 2 bases and J 10 bases, leaving 20 bases between the germline ends. The CDR3 contains 15 residues. Germline V gives CDR1 MRHNA, CDR2 SNTAGT. The CDR3 loop reads CASSDIIREQGRAFF. CDR3 DNA: TGTGCCAGCAGTGACATCATCAGGGAACAAGGGAGAGCTTTCTTT.

This clonotype was recorded a few times. This chain links TRBV11-1 with TRBJ2-2, with D possibly TRBD1 on 5 matching bases. The V and J ends lost 0 bases and 1 base respectively, with 9 bases between them. Germline CDR1 is SGHAT and CDR2 is FQDESV (reference sequence). The CDR3 loop spans 16 amino acids. The CDR3 loop is CASSLAWQGNTGELFF. In DNA form, the CDR3 reads TGTGCCAGCAGCTTAGCGTGGCAGGGGAACACCGGGGAGCTGTTTTTT.

A few counts support this clonotype. The gene calls are TRBV5-1 and TRBJ2-7; 7 nucleotides match TRBD1. This CDR3 region has 18 residues. Germline V gene lookup returns CDR1 SGHRS and CDR2 YFSETQ. The junction had 15 bases not matched to a gene; V was cut back by 2 bases and J by 1 base. The CDR3 loop reads CASSLGGLPDTISYEQYF. The CDR3 DNA is TGCGCCAGCAGCTTAGGGGGCCTCCCGGACACCATTTCCTACGAGCAGTACTTC. The full variable domain, completed using reference TRBV5-1 and TRBJ2-7, is KAGVTQTPRYLIKTRGQQVTLSCSPISGHRSVSWYQQTPGQGLQFLFEYFSETQRNKGNFPGRFSGRQFSNSRSEMNVSTLELGDSALYLCASSLGGLPDTISYEQYFGPGTRLTVT.

The table lists this clonotype with many counts. In DNA form, the CDR3 reads TGCAGTGCTAGAGATAGGACAGTGAACACTGAAGCTTTCTTT. Its protein product is CSARDRTVNTEAFF. The chain combines TRBV20-1 with TRBJ1-1, with D perhaps TRBD1 (6 bases). Trimming stripped 0 bases from V and 0 bases from J, with 8 bases between. CDR3 length: 14 amino acids. CDR1 is DFQATT and CDR2 is SNEGSKA in the germline V gene (reference sequence).

This clonotype was detected many times. The chain has TRBV20-1 and TRBJ2-7, with TRBD1 matching 7 bases. V shed 6 bases, J shed 6 bases, and the junction held 8 bases outside the gene matches. Per the germline V gene, CDR1 is DFQATT and CDR2 is SNEGSKA (reference sequence). There are 12 residues in the CDR3. The CDR3 here is CSARRGSGEQYF. CDR3 coding DNA: TGCAGTGCCCGCAGGGGGTCTGGCGAGCAGTACTTC.

Many counts were recorded for this clonotype. The V and J genes are TRBV10-3 and TRBJ1-2; 7 nucleotides match TRBD1. V gave up 7 bases and J gave up 8 bases; unmatched junction bases: 7. The V gene's germline CDR1 is ENHRY and CDR2 SYGVKD. The CDR3 has 12 amino acids. The CDR3 DNA sequence: TGTGCCATCAAGAGACAGGGTCTGGGCTACACCTTC. Residues: CAIKRQGLGYTF.

In its sample, this clonotype was seen a few times. The DNA for the CDR3 is TGTGCCAGCAGCCAAACCGGGACACTGAACACTGAAGCTTTCTTT. Translating it yields CASSQTGTLNTEAFF. The V call is TRBV14, the J call TRBJ1-1; weak D call: TRBD1 (6 bases). The CDR3 consists of 15 residues. V was trimmed by 2 bases and J by 0 bases, leaving 10 bases between them. Per the germline V gene, CDR1 is SGHDN and CDR2 is FVKESK.

This clonotype was seen at least ten times. The chain recombines TRBV20-1 with TRBJ2-7; D possibly corresponds to TRBD1 (5 bases). Trimming took off 3 bases at V and 5 bases at J, with 11 bases between the two ends. Germline CDR1 is DFQATT and CDR2 is SNEGSKA (reference sequence). The CDR3 is 12 residues long. The CDR3 coding sequence is TGCAGTGCTAGTAAGGGGCTTGACGAGCAGTACTTC. As protein: CSASKGLDEQYF.

CDR3 sequence (DNA): TGTGCCAGCAGTTACGACAGAAACTCCTATGGCTACACCTTC. Translation gives CASSYDRNSYGYTF. The V gene is TRBV6-5, the J gene TRBJ1-2; tentative D call: TRBD1 (5 bases). V lost 2 bases, J lost 4 bases, and 11 bases lay in between. The CDR3 has 14 residues. Germline V gives CDR1 MNHEY, CDR2 SVGAGI.